The clone carrying this T cell receptor (beta chain) was counted once. The antigen remains undetermined. The sample originates from a study of T cell responses to AZD1222 COVID-19 vaccine. Background on the study: Second doses at about 4 or about 12 weeks were pooled. Notes on the study in general: Donor demographics were predominantly white British with a female majority; clonal diversity may be underestimated. The number of AZD1222 recipients seropositive at baseline was only five or six.

Here immunoSEQ multiplex PCR was the method, and the copy in TCRdb shows in-frame clones only, minus some. The sample holds some 110,000 clones, about 85% seen once. Per the germline V gene, CDR1 is SGHNT and CDR2 is YENEEA. V was clipped by 6 bases and J by 0 bases, with 14 bases between them. There are 16 residues in the CDR3. The material was peripheral blood, obtained on day 0 of AZD1222 vaccination. The TCR comes from an adult in good health. The chain employs TRBV11-3 and TRBJ1-4, with D perhaps matching TRBD1 (6 bases). In nucleotides, the CDR3 is TGTGCCAGCAGTTCCCGACAGGAAGCAACTAATGAAAAACTGTTTTTT. Its translation is CASSSRQEATNEKLFF. The entire variable domain, with the rest obtained from reference TRBV11-3 and TRBJ1-4, is as follows: EAGVVQSPRYKIIEKKQPVAFWCNPISGHNTLYWYLQNLGQGPELLIRYENEEAVDDSQLPKDRFSAERLKGVDSTLKIQPAELGDSAVYLCASSSRQEATNEKLFFGSGTQLSVL.